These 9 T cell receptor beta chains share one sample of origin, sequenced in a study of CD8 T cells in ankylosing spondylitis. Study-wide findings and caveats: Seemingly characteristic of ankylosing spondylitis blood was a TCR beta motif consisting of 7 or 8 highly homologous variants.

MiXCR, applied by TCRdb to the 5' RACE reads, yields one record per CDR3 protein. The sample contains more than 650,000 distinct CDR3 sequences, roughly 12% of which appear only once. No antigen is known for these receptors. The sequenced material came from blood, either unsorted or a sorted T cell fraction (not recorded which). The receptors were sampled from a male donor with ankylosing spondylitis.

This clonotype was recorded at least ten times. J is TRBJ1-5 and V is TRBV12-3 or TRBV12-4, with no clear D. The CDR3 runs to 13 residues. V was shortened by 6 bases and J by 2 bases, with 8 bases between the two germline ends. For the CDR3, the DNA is TGTGCCAGCAGCTTCGACGGCAATCAGCCCCAGCATTTT. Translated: CASSFDGNQPQHF.

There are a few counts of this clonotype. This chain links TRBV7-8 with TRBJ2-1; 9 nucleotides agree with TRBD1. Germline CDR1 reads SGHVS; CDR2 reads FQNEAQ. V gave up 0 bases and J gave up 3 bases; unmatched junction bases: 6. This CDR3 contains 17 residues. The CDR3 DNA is TGTGCCAGCAGCTTAGCCCTCGGACAGGGGAACTACAATGAGCAGTTCTTC. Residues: CASSLALGQGNYNEQFF.

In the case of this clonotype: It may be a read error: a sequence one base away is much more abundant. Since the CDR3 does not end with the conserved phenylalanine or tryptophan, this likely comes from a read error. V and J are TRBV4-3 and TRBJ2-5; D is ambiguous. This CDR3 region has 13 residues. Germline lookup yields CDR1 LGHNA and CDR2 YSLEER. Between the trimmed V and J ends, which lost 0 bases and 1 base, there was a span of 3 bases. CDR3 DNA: TGCGCCAGCAGCCAAGATCCCCAAGAGACCCAGTACTAC. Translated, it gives CASSQDPQETQYY.

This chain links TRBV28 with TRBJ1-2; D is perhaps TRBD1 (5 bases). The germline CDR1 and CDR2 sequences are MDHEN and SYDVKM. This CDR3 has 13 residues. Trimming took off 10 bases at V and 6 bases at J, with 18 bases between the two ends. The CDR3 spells CATQKLGGHGYTF. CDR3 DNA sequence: TGTGCCACCCAGAAACTCGGGGGACATGGCTACACCTTC.

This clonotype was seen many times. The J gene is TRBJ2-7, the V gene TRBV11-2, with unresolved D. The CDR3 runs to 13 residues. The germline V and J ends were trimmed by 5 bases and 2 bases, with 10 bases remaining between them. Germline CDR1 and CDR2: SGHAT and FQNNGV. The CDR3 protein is CASSIGRTYEQYF. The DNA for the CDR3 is TGTGCCAGCAGCATCGGACGAACCTACGAGCAGTACTTC.

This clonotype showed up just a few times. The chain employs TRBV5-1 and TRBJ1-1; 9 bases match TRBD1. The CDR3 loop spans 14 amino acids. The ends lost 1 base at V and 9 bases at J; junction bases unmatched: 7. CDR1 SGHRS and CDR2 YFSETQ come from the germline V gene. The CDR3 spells CASSLTGGNIKAFF. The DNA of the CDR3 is TGCGCCAGCAGCTTGACAGGGGGCAACATCAAAGCTTTCTTT.

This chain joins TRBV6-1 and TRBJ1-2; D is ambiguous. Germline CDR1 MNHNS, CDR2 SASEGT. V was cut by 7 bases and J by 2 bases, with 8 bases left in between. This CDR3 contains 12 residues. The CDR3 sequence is CASMTKNYGYTF. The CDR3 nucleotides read TGTGCCAGCATGACCAAGAACTATGGCTACACCTTC.

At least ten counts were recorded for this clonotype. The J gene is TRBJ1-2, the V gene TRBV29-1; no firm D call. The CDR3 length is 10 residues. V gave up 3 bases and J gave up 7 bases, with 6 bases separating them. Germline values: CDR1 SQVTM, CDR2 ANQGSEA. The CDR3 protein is CSVDRRGYTF. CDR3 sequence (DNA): TGCAGCGTTGATCGGCGTGGCTACACCTTC.

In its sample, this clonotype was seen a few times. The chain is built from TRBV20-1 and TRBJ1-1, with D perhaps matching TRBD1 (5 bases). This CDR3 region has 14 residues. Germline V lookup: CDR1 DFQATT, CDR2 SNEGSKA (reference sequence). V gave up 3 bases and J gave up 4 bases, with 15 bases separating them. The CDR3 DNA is TGCAGTGCTAGTGTACGGCCGGGGGGCACTGAAGCTTTCTTT. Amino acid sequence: CSASVRPGGTEAFF.